The rows below give T cell receptor beta chains drawn from one sample of a study of technical replicates of blood from a handful of donors. Clones were read by immunoSEQ multiplex PCR, and TCRdb kept only the in-frame ones, dropping some. This table has fewer than 80,000 clones, roughly 89% appearing once. Sequencing was done on a sample of PBMCs. These TCRs come from a human donor in good health. Some clones in this sample may be carry-over from other donors' samples. Both conserved end residues are part of each CDR3. D genes are given only for firm matches. A row's size may be missing; if present it is once, few, many or a size class.

v_call	d_call	clone_size	j_call	cdr3_nt	cdr3_aa
TRBV7-9	TRBD1	-	TRBJ2-6	TGTGCCAGCAGCTTTGGGACAGGGGCTCCTGGGGCCAACGTCCTGACTTTC	CASSFGTGAPGANVLTF
TRBV7-3	-	-	TRBJ1-1	TGTGCCAGCAGCTTAACAGGGGCCACTGAAGCTTTCTTT	CASSLTGATEAFF
TRBV4-3	-	-	TRBJ1-5	TGCGCCAGCAGCCAAGGACAGAGCAATCAGCCCCAGCATTTT	CASSQGQSNQPQHF
TRBV5-1	-	-	TRBJ2-1	TGCGCCAGCAGCTTGGACAGCTATGACAATGAGCAGTTCTTC	CASSLDSYDNEQFF
TRBV4-1	-	-	TRBJ2-7	TGCGCCAGCAGCCAGGCTCCAAGTCCCGAGCAGTACTTC	CASSQAPSPEQYF
TRBV5-1	-	few	TRBJ1-5	TGCGCCAGCAGCTTGGAGAGCAGCAATCAGCCCCAGCATTTT	CASSLESSNQPQHF
TRBV7-9	TRBD1	once	TRBJ1-5	TGTGCCAGCAGCCCCATGGACAGGGGAGGGCAGCCCCAGCATTTT	CASSPMDRGGQPQHF
TRBV13	TRBD1	-	TRBJ2-1	TGTGCCAGCAGCTCCGGGACAGGGGGAAATGAGCAGTTCTTC	CASSSGTGGNEQFF
TRBV6-4	-	-	TRBJ1-2	TGTGCCAGCAGTGACGGGGCCTATGGCTACACCTTC	CASSDGAYGYTF
TRBV7-8	TRBD1	-	TRBJ1-6	TGTGCCAGCAAGGGACAGGCCGAGAATTCACCCCTCCACTTT	CASKGQAENSPLHF
TRBV9	TRBD1	-	TRBJ1-2	TGTGCCAGCAGCGTAGAAGGCAGGGGGTATGGCTACACCTTC	CASSVEGRGYGYTF
TRBV11-2	TRBD2	-	TRBJ2-7	TGTGCCAGCGGGACTAGCGGGGTATTGGAGCAGTACTTC	CASGTSGVLEQYF
TRBV5-4	TRBD1	-	TRBJ2-1	TGTGCCAGCAGCCCTAGACAGGGATACAATGAGCAGTTCTTC	CASSPRQGYNEQFF
TRBV5-6	-	few	TRBJ1-5	TGTGCCAGCAGCTTGGGTCAGGGTGGCAATCAGCCCCAGCATTTT	CASSLGQGGNQPQHF